Listed below are T cell receptor beta chains from one sample, sequenced in a study of regulatory T cells in long-lasting Graves disease. TCRdb re-called the multiplex PCR reads through MiXCR, storing one row per CDR3 protein. The table has a few hundred thousand distinct CDR3 sequences, about 20% seen once. The sequenced sample was peripheral blood mononuclear cells (PBMCs), obtained when the disease was refractory, from a patient treated with antithyroid drugs. All receptors derive from a female donor with Graves disease. Each CDR3 is given with its conserved first and last residue. Fields, in order: D gene, clone size, J gene, V gene, CDR3 protein, CDR3 DNA. The D gene is left open where the match is weak. The size entry is marked missing in some rows and otherwise reads once, few, many or a size class.

>TRBD1|many|TRBJ1-5|TRBV5-1
CASSERETGGGQPQHF
TGCGCCAGCAGCGAACGGGAAACAGGGGGAGGTCAGCCCCAGCATTTT
>TRBD1|many|TRBJ2-7|TRBV7-9
CASSFETGNEQYF
TGTGCCAGCAGCTTCGAGACAGGGAACGAGCAGTACTTC
>TRBD2|.|TRBJ2-5|TRBV6-2/TRBV6-3
CASSYSRLAGVWGADTQYF
TGTGCCAGCAGTTACTCCCGGCTAGCGGGAGTTTGGGGGGCCGATACCCAGTACTTC
>TRBD1|.|TRBJ1-5|TRBV19
CASNSGQGDQPQHF
TGTGCCAGTAATTCTGGACAGGGAGATCAGCCCCAGCATTTT
>.|many|TRBJ1-1|TRBV7-2
CASSLFSENTEAFF
TGTGCCAGCAGTTTATTTTCTGAGAACACTGAAGCTTTCTTT
>TRBD1|many|TRBJ2-5|TRBV7-9
CASSLAGQGAETQYF
TGTGCCAGCAGCTTAGCGGGACAGGGAGCAGAGACCCAGTACTTC
>TRBD2|few|TRBJ2-1|TRBV13
CASSIISGRAVGNEQFF
TGTGCCAGCAGCATTATTAGCGGGAGGGCCGTCGGGAATGAGCAGTTCTTC
>.|.|TRBJ2-5|TRBV4-1
CTSSPPGSGAETQYF
TGCACCAGCAGCCCTCCAGGGTCGGGGGCGGAGACCCAGTACTTC
>.|few|TRBJ1-2|TRBV6-1
CASSFDLQRGTF
TGTGCCAGCAGCTTCGACCTCCAAAGGGGCACCTTC
>.|.|TRBJ2-3|TRBV7-2
CASSLSGNTDTQYF
TGTGCCAGCAGCTTAAGTGGGAACACAGATACGCAGTATTTT
>.|.|TRBJ2-2|TRBV12-3/TRBV12-4
CASSRTSGTGTNTGELFF
TGTGCCAGCAGTCGAACTTCGGGGACGGGTACGAACACCGGGGAGCTGTTTTTT
>.|few|TRBJ1-5|TRBV20-1
CSARVPGNQPQHF
TGCAGTGCTAGAGTTCCAGGGAATCAGCCCCAGCATTTT
>.|many|TRBJ2-7|TRBV28
CAIQGGAIYEQYF
TGTGCCATCCAAGGGGGGGCCATCTACGAGCAGTACTTC
>.|.|TRBJ2-3|TRBV12-3/TRBV12-4
CASSYSDSTADTQYF
TGTGCCAGCAGTTACTCAGACTCGACTGCAGATACGCAGTATTTT
>TRBD1|many|TRBJ1-1|TRBV10-3
CATKPGQGVTEAFF
TGTGCCACAAAGCCGGGACAGGGAGTCACTGAAGCTTTCTTT
>.|few|TRBJ1-5|TRBV30
CAWSRGQASNQPQHF
TGTGCCTGGAGCCGAGGGCAGGCCAGCAATCAGCCCCAGCATTTT
>TRBD1|.|TRBJ2-7|TRBV20-1
CSAQDRGGEQYF
TGCAGTGCGCAGGACAGGGGCGGCGAGCAGTACTTC
>TRBD1|.|TRBJ1-4|TRBV10-3
CAISATGEEGTNEKLFF
TGTGCCATCAGCGCCACAGGGGAAGAAGGAACTAATGAAAAACTGTTTTTT
>.|.|TRBJ2-6|TRBV24-1
CATSAPITSGANVLTF
TGTGCCACCAGTGCCCCAATCACCTCTGGGGCCAACGTCCTGACTTTC
>.|few|TRBJ2-4|TRBV20-1
CSASWVAKNIQYF
TGCAGTGCTAGTTGGGTAGCCAAAAACATTCAGTACTTC
>TRBD2|.|TRBJ2-4|TRBV5-1
CASSALAGAANIQYF
TGCGCCAGCAGCGCCCTAGCGGGAGCGGCAAACATTCAGTACTTC
>.|.|TRBJ2-5|TRBV6-2/TRBV6-3
CASSTGSRQTQYF
TGTGCCAGCAGTACCGGGAGTCGACAGACCCAGTACTTC
>TRBD2|few|TRBJ2-2|TRBV5-6
CASSTIGTSGSRGGELFF
TGTGCCAGCAGCACCATCGGGACTAGCGGGAGCAGGGGCGGGGAGCTGTTTTTT
>.|.|TRBJ2-1|TRBV20-1
CSAVGDNEQFF
TGCAGTGCCGTCGGAGACAATGAGCAGTTCTTC
>.|few|TRBJ2-7|TRBV6-2/TRBV6-3
CASSYSTGGYEQYF
TGTGCCAGCAGTTACTCTACTGGTGGCTACGAGCAGTACTTC
>.|.|TRBJ1-2|TRBV29-1
CSVFGRTYGYTF
TGCAGCGTTTTCGGACGGACCTATGGCTACACCTTC
>.|few|TRBJ1-6|TRBV7-2
CASSFDSPLHF
TGTGCCAGCAGCTTTGATTCACCCCTCCACTTT
>.|few|TRBJ1-1|TRBV9
CASSARGTGPVF
TGTGCCAGCAGCGCGCGGGGCACCGGTCCGGTCTTT
>.|.|TRBJ1-2|TRBV20-1
CSAVKAGLKNYGYTF
TGCAGTGCTGTAAAGGCCGGACTGAAGAACTATGGCTACACCTTC
>TRBD1|.|TRBJ2-7|TRBV5-5
CASSTNFGTASYEQYF
TGTGCCAGCAGCACTAACTTTGGGACAGCGTCCTACGAGCAGTACTTC
>.|many|TRBJ1-4|TRBV2
CASRQDEKLFF
TGTGCCAGCAGACAAGATGAAAAACTGTTTTTT
>TRBD1|many|TRBJ1-2|TRBV28
CASSLDRVDGYTF
TGTGCCAGCAGTCTCGACAGGGTTGACGGCTACACCTTC
>TRBD1|.|TRBJ2-5|TRBV25-1
CASSAQGLKTQYF
TGTGCCAGCAGTGCACAGGGGCTGAAGACCCAGTACTTC
>.|.|TRBJ1-1|TRBV12-3/TRBV12-4
CASSSGLAGNTEAFF
TGTGCCAGTAGTTCCGGTTTGGCAGGGAACACTGAAGCTTTCTTT
>TRBD2|.|TRBJ2-5|TRBV25-1
CASSKTSGGQETQYF
TGTGCCAGCAGCAAGACTAGCGGGGGGCAAGAGACCCAGTACTTC
>TRBD1|.|TRBJ1-5|TRBV7-9
CASSSPGQGQPQHF
TGTGCCAGCAGCTCCCCTGGACAGGGTCAGCCCCAGCATTTT
>TRBD2|few|TRBJ2-7|TRBV20-1
CSVPTREGQSYEQYF
TGCAGTGTACCTACTCGGGAGGGCCAATCCTACGAGCAGTACTTC
>.|few|TRBJ2-2|TRBV11-2
CASSLLRVGELFF
TGTGCCAGCAGCTTACTTAGGGTCGGGGAGCTGTTTTTT
>.|.|TRBJ1-2|TRBV9
CASSVTGAPAGSYGYTF
TGTGCCAGCAGCGTAACCGGGGCCCCGGCGGGCAGCTATGGCTACACCTTC
>TRBD1|.|TRBJ1-2|TRBV7-9
CASSSGTGNYGYTF
TGTGCCAGCAGCTCCGGGACAGGGAACTATGGCTACACCTTC